This T cell receptor (beta chain) was sequenced for a study of blood T cell repertoires in COVID-19. The CDR3 is 16 amino acids. V lost 1 base, J lost 5 bases, and 8 bases stayed unmatched. The germline V gene encodes CDR1 LGHDT and CDR2 YNNKEL (reference sequence). Produced via immunoSEQ multiplex PCR; TCRdb's table is partial and in-frame only. The table records 300,000 to 350,000 clones, more than 80% of them present only once. Sequencing was performed on peripheral blood. The clonotype was recovered from a woman in her thirties with COVID-19, enrolled during active disease. The chain is built from TRBV3-1 (or the pseudogene TRBV3-2) and TRBJ2-1, with 7 bases that match TRBD2. The DNA of the CDR3 is TGTGCCAGCAGCCAAGGTACGGGAGGACTTCACAATGAGCAGTTCTTC. This sequence encodes CASSQGTGGLHNEQFF.